The clone carrying this T cell receptor beta chain was detected only a few times. The antigen is not known. This CDR3 spans 15 amino acids. V was trimmed by 6 bases and J by 0 bases, leaving 12 bases between them. The germline gives CDR1 SNHLY, CDR2 FYNNEI. TCRdb re-derived calls from the 5' RACE reads in MiXCR, one entry per CDR3 protein. The profile shows 100,000 to 150,000 distinct CDR3 sequences, approximately 17% of them singletons. This record belongs to a study of CD8 T cells in ankylosing spondylitis. Points from the study as a whole: Reports say disease-linked clones showed up significantly more in matched ankylosing spondylitis synovial fluid. Prior work had noted some motif variants in reactive arthritis blood and synovial fluid. Roughly eight highly homologous variants made up a TCR beta motif that seemed to typify ankylosing spondylitis blood.

The gene calls are TRBV2 and TRBJ2-1; TRBD1 or TRBD2 may be the D gene (5 bases each). The sequence derives from a male donor with ankylosing spondylitis. Sequenced sample: blood, either unsorted or a sorted T cell fraction (not recorded which). The CDR3: CASSRDPSSYNEQFF. CDR3 in DNA: TGTGCCAGCAGCCGGGACCCCAGCTCCTACAATGAGCAGTTCTTC.